The sequence of this T cell receptor (beta chain) was determined in a study of response to subunit inactivated influenza vaccine. The CDR3 totals 17 residues. From germline, CDR1 is LNHNV and CDR2 YYDKDF (reference sequence). Trimming at V came to 3 bases and at J to 2 bases, leaving 4 bases not matched to a gene. MiXCR, applied by TCRdb to the RT-PCR reads, yields one record per CDR3 protein. The sample shows 550,000 to 650,000 distinct CDR3 sequences, 12% of them seen only once. The chain employs TRBV15 and TRBJ2-7, with 16 bases identical to TRBD2. The TCR was taken from a man aged 45-65 years who received an inactivated influenza vaccine. Sequences were derived from PBMCs from blood, sampled on the day of vaccination. CDR3: CATSRGLAGGLTYEQYF. The DNA of the CDR3 is TGTGCCACCAGCAGGGGACTAGCGGGAGGGCTAACCTACGAGCAGTACTTC.